The 5 T cell receptor beta chains in this list originate from one sample, sequenced in a study of human T cells and chemical hapten exposure. Via MiXCR, TCRdb re-called the RACE reads, giving one row per CDR3 protein. The sample carries under 200,000 distinct CDR3 sequences, roughly 25% recorded once. Time point indicated: patch test 3, about 24 weeks after DPC sensitization. Regarding treatment: therapeutic diphenylcyclopropenone sensitization with weekly scalp DPC. This sample comprised whole blood, obtained in connection with sensitization to the hapten diphenylcyclopropenone (DPC). The source is a woman between 18 and 29 years old with alopecia areata. Some clones in this sample may be carry-over from other donors' samples.

This clonotype was seen ten or more times. The chain uses TRBV19 and TRBJ1-2; D is unresolved. Trimming removed 10 bases at V and 3 bases at J, with 15 bases between. This CDR3 spans 13 amino acids. Germline loops: CDR1 LNHDA, CDR2 SQIVND (reference sequence). CDR3 loop: CATTRPLDYGYTF. The CDR3 bases are TGTGCCACGACAAGGCCTTTAGACTATGGCTACACCTTC.

This clonotype appeared a few times. The chain combines TRBV6-5 with TRBJ1-2; D call uncertain. The CDR3 is 13 residues long. CDR1 is MNHEY and CDR2 is SVGAGI in the germline V gene. The V end lost 4 bases, the J end lost 4 bases, and 10 bases lay between the germline ends. The CDR3 reads CASSLGGGYGYTF. In DNA, the CDR3 is TGTGCCAGCAGTTTAGGAGGCGGCTATGGCTACACCTTC.

The J gene is TRBJ2-7, the V gene TRBV5-5; tentatively, D is TRBD1 (6 bases). The germline V gene encodes CDR1 SGHKS and CDR2 YYEKEE (reference sequence). The CDR3 loop spans 14 amino acids. Trimming stripped 2 bases from V and 6 bases from J, with 15 bases between. DNA for the CDR3: TGTGCCAGCAGCTTTACACAGGGAACGATCGAGCAGTACTTC. It translates to CASSFTQGTIEQYF.

This clonotype was counted between two and nine times. The chain employs TRBV4-2 and TRBJ2-3, with unresolved D. V lost 1 base and J 1 base, leaving 9 bases between the germline ends. Per the germline V gene, CDR1 is LGHNA and CDR2 is YNFKEQ. This CDR3 is 15 amino acids long. The chain's CDR3 is CASSQGNQGTDTQYF. CDR3 nucleotide sequence: TGTGCCAGCAGCCAAGGGAATCAGGGCACAGATACGCAGTATTTT.

The chain carries TRBV11-2 and TRBJ1-2; D remains ambiguous. This CDR3 contains 12 residues. Germline V gives CDR1 SGHAT, CDR2 FQNNGV. Trimming removed 1 base from V and 8 bases from J, with 8 bases in between. The CDR3 loop is CASSLGTAGYTF. DNA for the CDR3: TGTGCCAGCAGCTTAGGGACCGCCGGCTACACCTTC.